This T cell receptor beta chain was sequenced in a study of blood T cell repertoires in COVID-19. Looking at the study overall: Samples of COVID-19 (acute and convalescent) were obtained from the United States, Italy and Spain. T cells, B-cell-depleted T cells, or PBMCs supplied cDNA or gDNA.

In the study's own analysis: Quantification of nucleated cells was approximated via reference gene primer amplification. Produced via immunoSEQ multiplex PCR; TCRdb's table is partial and in-frame only. The DNA gave D and trimming, while V, J and clone size come from that table. The sample has fewer than 250,000 clones, about 80% seen once. The CDR3 is 16 residues long. V lost 0 bases and J lost 3, with 15 bases in between. Germline CDR1 is LNHNV and CDR2 is YYDKDF (reference sequence). The TCR comes from a woman aged 80 or over with acute or convalescent COVID-19. The J gene is TRBJ2-7, the V gene TRBV15; D is possibly TRBD2 (6 bases). What was sequenced was peripheral blood. This chain's CDR3 is CATSRDFGGGFYEQYF. CDR3 DNA: TGTGCCACCAGCAGAGATTTTGGGGGAGGCTTCTACGAGCAGTACTTC.